This entry describes one T cell receptor (beta chain). The data originate from a study of PD-1 blockade in classical Hodgkin lymphoma. Repertoires were generated with immunoSEQ multiplex PCR, while TCRdb's copy carries only in-frame clones and drops some. The table includes about 47,000 clones, 70% to 80% detected once. Time point here: cycle 4 day 1 (C4D1), after more than five weeks of nivolumab. Relapses following autologous stem cell transplantation were seen in all patients, with brentuximab vedotin exposure varying. CDR1 is MNHEY, CDR2 SVGAGI, per germline. The CDR3 consists of 13 residues. V was cut by 4 bases and J by 5 bases, with 12 bases left in between.

Source: peripheral blood mononuclear cells (PBMCs), taken before the fourth cycle of nivolumab. The gene calls are TRBV6-5 and TRBJ2-7; D may be TRBD2 (5 bases). The clonotype comes from a human donor with classical Hodgkin lymphoma. Here the CDR3 DNA reads TGTGCCAGCAGTTTCGGGAACATGAACGAGCAGTACTTC. Translating it yields CASSFGNMNEQYF.